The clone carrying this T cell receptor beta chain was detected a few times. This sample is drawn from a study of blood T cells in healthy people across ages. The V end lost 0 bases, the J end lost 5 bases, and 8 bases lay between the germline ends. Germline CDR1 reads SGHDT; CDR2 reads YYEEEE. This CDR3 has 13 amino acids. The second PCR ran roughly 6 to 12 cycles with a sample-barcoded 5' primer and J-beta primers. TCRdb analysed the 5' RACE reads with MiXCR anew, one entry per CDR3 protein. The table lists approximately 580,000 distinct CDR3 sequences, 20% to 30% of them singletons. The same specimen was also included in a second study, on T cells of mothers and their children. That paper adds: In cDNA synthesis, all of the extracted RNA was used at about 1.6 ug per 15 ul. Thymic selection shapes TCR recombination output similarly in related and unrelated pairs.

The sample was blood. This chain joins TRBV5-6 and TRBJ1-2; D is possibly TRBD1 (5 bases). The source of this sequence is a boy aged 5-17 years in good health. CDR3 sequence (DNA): TGTGCCAGCAGCTTGGACAGGTATTATGGCTACACCTTC. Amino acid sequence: CASSLDRYYGYTF.